These T cell receptor beta chains were read from a single sample in a study of T cells in localized non-small cell lung cancer. Using immunoSEQ multiplex PCR, the repertoire was profiled, and TCRdb retains in-frame clones only, with some absent. The table lists tens of thousands of clones, 87% of them singletons. Material: peripheral blood, obtained before any cancer treatment. These receptors were collected from a woman between 35 and 75 years old with stage I lung adenocarcinoma. Both conserved end residues are part of each CDR3. The order of the fields is V gene, J gene, D gene, CDR3 length, clone size, CDR3 DNA, CDR3 protein. D genes are given only for firm matches. The size entry is marked missing in some rows and otherwise reads once, few, many or a size class.

TRBV11-3	TRBJ2-7	NA	13	NA	TGTGCCAGCAGCTTAAGGCTTGGGGGTGAGCAGTACTTC	CASSLRLGGEQYF
TRBV4-3	TRBJ1-2	TRBD1	15	once	TGCGCCAGCAGCCAGGGACTTACAGGGGACTATGGCTACACCTTC	CASSQGLTGDYGYTF
TRBV5-1	TRBJ2-1	TRBD1	15	NA	TGCGCCAGCTCCCCGTGGGGACAGGGGGTCGATGAGCAGTTCTTC	CASSPWGQGVDEQFF
TRBV29-1	TRBJ2-5	TRBD2	14	NA	TGCAGCGTCCCGCCACTAGCGGGGGTGGAGACCCAGTACTTC	CSVPPLAGVETQYF
TRBV19	TRBJ2-3	NA	15	once	TGTGCCAGTAGTATGGGCTACCGGTCCCGAGATACGCAGTATTTT	CASSMGYRSRDTQYF
TRBV11-2	TRBJ2-7	TRBD1	15	NA	TGTGCCAGCAGACCACCGGGACAGGGAGAGAACGAGCAGTACTTC	CASRPPGQGENEQYF
TRBV4-3	TRBJ2-4	NA	17	few	TGCGCCAGCAGCCAAACTATCAGGGATTCGGCCAAAAACATTCAGTACTTC	CASSQTIRDSAKNIQYF
TRBV29-1	TRBJ2-3	TRBD1	14	NA	TGCAGCGTCCACAGGGGGTTGGTTACAGATACGCAGTATTTT	CSVHRGLVTDTQYF
TRBV19	TRBJ2-3	NA	15	NA	TGTGCCAGTACTCTCAGGGGGGTGGGCACAGATACGCAGTATTTT	CASTLRGVGTDTQYF
TRBV2	TRBJ2-2	NA	15	NA	TGTGCCAGCAGTGAATTTTCGGTGAACACCGGGGAGCTGTTTTTT	CASSEFSVNTGELFF
TRBV7-9	TRBJ1-2	NA	16	NA	TGTGCCAGCAGCTTAGCATGGACGCAAAATAACTATGGCTACACCTTC	CASSLAWTQNNYGYTF
TRBV5-4	TRBJ1-2	NA	15	NA	TGTGCCAGCAGCTCGAGCTGGACAGCAAACTATGGCTACACCTTC	CASSSSWTANYGYTF
TRBV15	TRBJ2-7	NA	14	few	TGTGCCACCAGCAGAGATTCCCTAGCGAGTGCGCAGTACTTC	CATSRDSLASAQYF
TRBV28	TRBJ1-5	NA	15	NA	TGTGCCAGCAGTTTTTGGCAGGGTGGCAATCAGCCCCAGCATTTT	CASSFWQGGNQPQHF
TRBV19	TRBJ2-5	NA	14	NA	TGTGCCAGTAGGTCCCCGGGGAGACAAGAGACCCAGTACTTC	CASRSPGRQETQYF
TRBV14	TRBJ1-1	NA	17	NA	TGTGCCAGCAGCCCTTGGGACCTCGCCAACATGAACACTGAAGCTTTCTTT	CASSPWDLANMNTEAFF
TRBV2	TRBJ2-3	TRBD2	15	NA	TGTGCCAGCAGGGGTGGCGGGGGGGGCACAGATACGCAGTATTTT	CASRGGGGGTDTQYF
TRBV4-2	TRBJ2-2	NA	14	NA	TGTGCCAGCAGCCCCCGGATAATCACCGGGGAGCTGTTTTTT	CASSPRIITGELFF
TRBV4-3	TRBJ1-3	NA	14	NA	TGCGCCAGCAGCCACACCGGTTTTGGAAACACCATATATTTT	CASSHTGFGNTIYF
TRBV5-1	TRBJ1-1	NA	15	NA	TGCGCCAGCAGCTCTGGAAGCCGGAGACCGGCTGAAGCTTTCTTT	CASSSGSRRPAEAFF
TRBV19	TRBJ1-4	NA	15	NA	TGTGCCAGTAGCCCACCAGGGGACGCTAATGAAAAACTGTTTTTT	CASSPPGDANEKLFF
TRBV5-4	TRBJ1-6	TRBD1	16	NA	TGTGCCAGCAGCTTGTCCGGGACAGGGGTCTATTCACCCCTCCACTTT	CASSLSGTGVYSPLHF
TRBV29-1	TRBJ1-2	NA	14	NA	TGCAGCGTTGAAGACAACAGGCGGGACTATGGCTACACCTTC	CSVEDNRRDYGYTF
TRBV2	TRBJ1-1	TRBD1	12	NA	TGTGCCAGCACGCAGGGGGGACCTGAAGCTTTCTTT	CASTQGGPEAFF
TRBV28	TRBJ2-6	NA	13	once	TGTGCCAGCAGGGGTGGTGGGGCCAACGTCCTGACTTTC	CASRGGGANVLTF
TRBV28	TRBJ2-7	TRBD1	15	NA	TGTGCCAGCAGTTCCCTGGACAGGAAAGGCTACGAGCAGTACTTC	CASSSLDRKGYEQYF